The clone carrying this T cell receptor beta chain was recorded once. What it binds is unknown. The sample is drawn from a study of cytomegalovirus exposure and HLA in healthy donors. Looking at the study overall: The approximately 120 validation repertoires matched the approximately 670 first-cohort repertoires in platform, a later analysis reported. Whole-study results and caveats: There were under 200 TCR beta chains listed as cytomegalovirus-associated. The TCR clusters that emerged in the first cohort tended, a later analysis found, to co-occur in the approximately 130 validation repertoires.

V was trimmed by 3 bases and J by 1 base, leaving 15 bases between them. The CDR3 sequence is 16 residues long. Germline-derived CDR1 and CDR2 are SEHNR and FQNEAQ (reference sequence). Using immunoSEQ multiplex PCR, the repertoire was profiled, and TCRdb retains in-frame clones only, with some absent. The table lists 55,000 to 70,000 clones, about 91% of them singletons. Source material: PBMCs. The chain is built from TRBV7-9 and TRBJ1-1; a possible D gene is TRBD1 (5 bases). The receptor was derived from a woman aged 25 to 39 in good health and CMV-seronegative. CDR3 amino acids: CASSLSGGRGNTEAFF. The DNA for the CDR3 is TGTGCCAGCAGCTTGTCCGGGGGAAGGGGGAACACTGAAGCTTTCTTT.